The present entry profiles one T cell receptor (beta chain) with its context. No antigen is known for it. The deep-level immunoSEQ assay was used. Splitting of each subset's genomic DNA was done evenly across several immunoSEQ plates. How the authors handled the data: Filtering differed for immunoSEQ, which gave only junction sequences without quality scores. Clones were sequenced by immunoSEQ multiplex PCR, and TCRdb holds only the in-frame ones, with some missing. V and J calls and clone size follow that table, whereas D and trimming were derived from the DNA. The sample contains about 1.9 million clones, around 93% of which appear only once. Terminally differentiated effector memory CD45RA+ cells were excluded from the naive CD8 cells, which were CD45RO-negative and positively selected for CCR7. The data derive from a study of shared clonotypes between healthy human individuals. This CDR3 has 15 amino acids. Germline CDR1 reads MDHEN; CDR2 reads SYDVKM. The V gene lost 2 bases and the J gene lost 5 bases, with 12 bases spanning the gap.

General study results and limits: The study found lower generation probabilities in non-shared clonotypes than in those shared by all four donors.

Sample: naive CD8+ T cells from PBMCs. The clonotype comes from a man younger than 35 in good health. Some clones in this sample may be carry-over from other donors' samples. This rearrangement joins TRBV28 to TRBJ2-2; maybe TRBD2 (6 bases). CDR3 protein: CASSLGAGRTGELFF. The CDR3 nucleotides are TGTGCCAGCAGTTTAGGGGCAGGGAGGACCGGGGAGCTGTTTTTT.